This TCR beta chain emerged from a study of T cell responses to AZD1222 COVID-19 vaccine. Measured with immunoSEQ multiplex PCR; TCRdb has only the in-frame clones, and not every one. This table holds fewer than 200,000 clones, roughly 94% found once. General study findings and limits: Repertoires were sampled only after the peak T cell response.

The CDR3 spans 19 residues. Trimming removed 0 bases from V and 0 bases from J; junction bases left unmatched: 12. The germline V gene has CDR1 SGDLS and CDR2 YYNGEE. A remark on this clone: The antigen is undetermined.

This sequence joins TRBV9 and TRBJ1-5, with 7 bases matching TRBD1. Sequenced material: peripheral blood, taken 28 days after the second AZD1222 dose. The receptor comes from an adult who received the AZD1222 COVID-19 vaccine. The CDR3 spells CASSVVLKGQRNSNQPQHF. The CDR3 DNA reads as TGTGCCAGCAGCGTAGTTCTTAAGGGACAGAGAAATAGCAATCAGCCCCAGCATTTT.